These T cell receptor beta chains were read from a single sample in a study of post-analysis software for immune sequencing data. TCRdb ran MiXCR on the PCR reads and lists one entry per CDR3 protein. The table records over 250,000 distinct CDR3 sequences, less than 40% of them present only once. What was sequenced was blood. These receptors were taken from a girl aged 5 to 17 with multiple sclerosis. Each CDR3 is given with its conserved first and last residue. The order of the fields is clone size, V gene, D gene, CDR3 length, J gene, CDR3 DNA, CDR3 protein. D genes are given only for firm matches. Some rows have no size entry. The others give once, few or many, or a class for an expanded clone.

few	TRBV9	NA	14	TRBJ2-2	TGTGCCAGCAGCGTATTGGCCGTTGACGGGGAGCTGTTTTTT	CASSVLAVDGELFF
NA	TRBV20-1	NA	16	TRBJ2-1	TGCAGTGCTAGACAAACCGGGACACCGTCCTACAATGAGCAGTTCTTC	CSARQTGTPSYNEQFF
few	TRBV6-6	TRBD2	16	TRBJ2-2	TGTGCCAGCAGTTATACTAGCGGGGGGGACACCGGGGAGCTGTTTTTT	CASSYTSGGDTGELFF
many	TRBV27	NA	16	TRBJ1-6	TGTGCCAGCAGTCTCCCGCCGAGCTCCTATAATTCACCCCTCCACTTT	CASSLPPSSYNSPLHF
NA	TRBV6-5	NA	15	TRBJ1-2	TGTGCCAGCAGGCCCGACAGAAAGTACCTCTATGGCTACACCTTC	CASRPDRKYLYGYTF
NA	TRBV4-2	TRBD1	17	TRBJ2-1	TGTGCCAGCAGCCAAGTACTCCCACGGGACAGGGGTGACGAGCAGTTCTTC	CASSQVLPRDRGDEQFF
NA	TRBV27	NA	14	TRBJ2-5	TGTGCCAGCAGCCAAGAAACAAGGTTGGAGACCCAGTACTTC	CASSQETRLETQYF
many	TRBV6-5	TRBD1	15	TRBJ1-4	TGTGCCAGCAGAAGATCCGGGACAGGGTCTGAAAAACTGTTTTTT	CASRRSGTGSEKLFF
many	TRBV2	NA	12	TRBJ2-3	TGTGCCAGCAGTGAAAAGACAGATACGCAGTATTTT	CASSEKTDTQYF
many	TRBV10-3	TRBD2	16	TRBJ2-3	TGTGCCATCAGTGAGTCTAGCGGGAGCCCCACAGATACGCAGTATTTT	CAISESSGSPTDTQYF
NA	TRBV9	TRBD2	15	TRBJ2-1	TGTGCCAGCAGCGTAGGGGCGCTGGGGGGGATTGAGCAGTTCTTC	CASSVGALGGIEQFF
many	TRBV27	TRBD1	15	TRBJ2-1	TGTGCCAGCAGTTTCCCCGGACAGGGCGGGCATGAGCAGTTCTTC	CASSFPGQGGHEQFF